This TCR beta chain was sequenced in a study of glioma-infiltrating T cells. Findings of the study overall: CDR3 overlap between tissue and blood was very small. Above-expected tissue-blood divergence occurred in all gliomas, most in low-grade ones.

With regard to this clonotype: Its antigen is currently unknown.

Amplification of TCR alpha and beta CDR3 regions from RNA used iRepertoire nested multiplex PCR. Tissue mRNA or PBMC total RNA, roughly 100-400 ng, went into one-step reverse transcription and amplification. One entry per CDR3 protein, called by TCRdb with MiXCR from the multiplex PCR reads. The sample includes about 140,000 distinct CDR3 sequences, 39% seen only once; the top ten take around 20%. Germline V CDR1 and CDR2: MNHNS, SASEGT. CDR3 length: 16 residues. V trimming: 5 bases; J trimming: 5 bases; junction bases outside the gene matches: 11. The sequence came from a human donor with low-grade glioma or glioblastoma, undergoing nonglioma brain surgery, or in good health (not recorded which). Sequenced material: glioma tissue, nonneoplastic brain tissue, or PBMCs (not recorded which). The chain combines TRBV6-1 with TRBJ2-1; the match to TRBD1 covers 8 bases. CDR3 amino acids: CASSSYDRGNDNEQFF. CDR3 DNA sequence: TGTGCCAGCAGTAGCTATGACAGGGGAAATGACAATGAGCAGTTCTTC.